The 31 T cell receptor beta chains given below trace back to one sample, sequenced in a study of early T cells in non-severe SARS-CoV-2 infection (TCRdb year 2021). The receptor library was made with 5' RACE. Sequenced using a NextSeq 500. TCRdb reanalyzed the raw reads on its own, using fastp at Q25 for trimming and MiXCR for clone calling, and kept in-frame beta chains. Rows with a matching CDR3 protein are joined into one entry that keeps the most common DNA and genes. For this sample there are 40,000 or so distinct CDR3 sequences; approximately 5.9% appear just once. Roughly 6.3% of the sample rests with the top ten. The sequencing here drew on whole blood, taken at baseline. These TCRs come from an adult who was a healthcare worker with PCR-confirmed SARS-CoV-2 infection or an uninfected control (not recorded which).

This clonotype has a count of ten or more. The chain employs TRBV11-2 and TRBJ2-7; D is undetermined. This CDR3 is built from 11 residues. V lost 1 base and J 5 bases, leaving 3 bases between the germline ends. CDR1 and CDR2 from the germline V gene are SGHAT and FQNNGV. CDR3 in amino acids: CASSLADEQYF. CDR3 DNA: TGTGCCAGCAGCTTAGCCGACGAGCAGTACTTC.

Many counts were recorded for this clonotype. The chain employs TRBV11-2 and TRBJ2-1; 7 nucleotides line up with TRBD1. CDR3 length: 16 residues. Per germline, CDR1 SGHAT and CDR2 FQNNGV. Losses at the gene ends were 5 bases for V and 1 base for J; bases not matched to a gene: 8. CDR3 coding DNA: TGTGCCAGCAGCCTCCAGGGGGAGCGGTCCTACAATGAGCAGTTCTTC. It translates to CASSLQGERSYNEQFF.

This clonotype was seen ten or more times. The V call is TRBV6-1, the J call TRBJ2-7; tentatively, D is TRBD1 (5 bases). The germline CDR1 and CDR2 sequences are MNHNS and SASEGT. The length of the CDR3 is 13 residues. The V end lost 3 bases, the J end lost 8 bases, and 14 bases lay between the germline ends. CDR3 loop: CASSDNGQGQQYF. CDR3 in DNA: TGTGCCAGCAGTGATAATGGGCAGGGTCAGCAGTACTTC.

This clonotype was found many times. The chain joins TRBV4-1 to TRBJ2-2; D possibly corresponds to TRBD2 (5 bases). The CDR3 sequence is 14 residues long. V lost 3 bases and J 2 bases, leaving 7 bases between the germline ends. In germline, CDR1 is MGHRA, CDR2 YSYEKL. CDR3 residues: CASSQEVNTGELFF. The CDR3 region has the DNA TGCGCCAGCAGCCAGGAGGTTAACACCGGGGAGCTGTTTTTT.

Ten or more counts support this clonotype. The chain has TRBV10-1 and TRBJ2-3; 11 nucleotides align to TRBD2. The CDR3 covers 15 residues. Germline V gene data show CDR1 as WNHNN and CDR2 as SYGVQD (reference sequence). The J segment lost 4 bases and the V segment lost 3 bases, leaving 3 bases of the junction unmatched. This CDR3 is CASSELAGGPDTQYF. For the CDR3, the DNA is TGCGCCAGCAGTGAATTAGCGGGAGGGCCAGATACGCAGTATTTT.

This clonotype has ten or more counts. This chain links TRBV5-4 with TRBJ2-5; 8 bases are shared with TRBD1. V lost 2 bases, J lost 5 bases, and 5 bases stayed unmatched. The CDR3 consists of 14 residues. Germline-derived CDR1 and CDR2 are SGHNT and YYREEE (reference sequence). In DNA, the CDR3 is TGTGCCAGCAGCTTCAGGGGGCATCAGGAGACCCAGTACTTC. Its translation: CASSFRGHQETQYF.

This clonotype was seen only a few times. The chain uses TRBV7-8 and TRBJ2-7; tentative D call: TRBD2 (6 bases). Germline assignment: CDR1 SGHVS and CDR2 FQNEAQ. V was clipped by 2 bases and J by 9 bases, with 14 bases between them. The length of the CDR3 is 13 residues. CDR3 protein: CASSLSTRGRQYV. CDR3 DNA sequence: TGTGCCAGCAGCTTAAGTACACGGGGGAGGCAGTACGTC.

The rearrangement joins TRBV12-3 or TRBV12-4 to TRBJ2-3; TRBD2 agrees at 7 bases. This CDR3 comprises 16 residues. V lost 3 bases, J lost 1 base, and 7 bases stayed unmatched. CDR3 nucleotide sequence: TGTGCCAGCAGTTTGGCGGGCGGGAGCCGCACAGATACGCAGTATTTT. Residues: CASSLAGGSRTDTQYF.

This chain uses TRBV5-5 with TRBJ1-1; 8 bases line up with TRBD1. J was trimmed by 1 base and V by 5 bases; bases with no gene match: 4. The CDR3 consists of 14 residues. CDR1 and CDR2 (germline): SGHKS, YYEKEE (reference sequence). The DNA for the CDR3 is TGTGCCAGCAGACCGGGACAGGCGAACACTGAAGCTTTCTTT. It is translated as CASRPGQANTEAFF.

This clonotype was seen more than once but under ten times. This chain links TRBV14 with TRBJ2-1, with unresolved D. The CDR3 length is 14 residues. Germline CDR1 reads SGHDN; CDR2 reads FVKESK. The V gene lost 1 base and the J gene lost 5 bases, with 9 bases spanning the gap. CDR3 nucleotide sequence: TGTGCCAGCAGCCAAGTAACGGGCCACAATGAGCAGTTCTTC. Translated, it gives CASSQVTGHNEQFF.

This clonotype was seen many times. The chain links TRBV3-1 to TRBJ1-1; 7 bases are shared with TRBD1. The CDR3 totals 15 residues. Germline assignment: CDR1 LGHDT and CDR2 YNNKEL (reference sequence). J was trimmed by 5 bases and V by 1 base; bases with no gene match: 7. The DNA of the CDR3 is TGTGCCAGCAGCCAAGTAGGGGGCGCAGCGACTGAAGCTTTCTTT. Amino acids: CASSQVGGAATEAFF.

The rearrangement joins TRBV27 to TRBJ2-4; a weak D match, TRBD1 (6 bases). The V and J ends lost 7 bases and 0 bases respectively, with 19 bases between them. Germline V CDR1 and CDR2: MNHEY, SMNVEV (reference sequence). This CDR3 has 17 amino acids. The CDR3 nucleotides read TGTGCCAGCAAGCCCCTCCGACAGGATTTAGCCAAAAACATTCAGTACTTC. It encodes CASKPLRQDLAKNIQYF.

This clonotype was observed many times. This sequence joins TRBV7-2 and TRBJ2-1, with D possibly being TRBD2 (6 bases). The CDR3 covers 16 residues. Trimming shortened V by 6 bases and J by 2 bases, and 17 bases separated the two germline ends. Germline V gene data show CDR1 as SGHTA and CDR2 as FQGNSA. The CDR3 loop is CASRSKAGPTYNEQFF. CDR3 nucleotides: TGTGCCAGCAGATCTAAGGCGGGGCCCACCTACAATGAGCAGTTCTTC. Combining the CDR3 with reference TRBV7-2 and TRBJ2-1 gives the whole variable domain GAGVSQSPSNKVTEKGKDVELRCDPISGHTALYWYRQSLGQGLEFLIYFQGNSAPDKSGLPSDRFSAERTGGSVSTLTIQRTQQEDSAVYLCASRSKAGPTYNEQFFGPGTRLTVL.

This clonotype was picked up many times. CDR3 sequence (DNA): TGTGCCAGCAGTCCCGAGGGGCTAGTCCAAGAGACCCAGTACTTC. It is translated as CASSPEGLVQETQYF. This rearrangement joins TRBV6-2 or TRBV6-3 to TRBJ2-5; tentatively, D is TRBD1 or TRBD2 (5 bases each). V was cut by 5 bases and J by 1 base, with 14 bases left in between. The CDR3 is made up of 15 amino acids. The germline V gene has CDR1 MNHEY and CDR2 SVGEGT.

This clonotype was seen many times. The chain employs TRBV15 and TRBJ2-1; D not certain. Deletions cut 2 bases from V and 8 bases from J, with 19 bases between. There are 16 residues in the CDR3. Germline CDR1 LNHNV, CDR2 YYDKDF (reference sequence). The CDR3 DNA reads as TGTGCCACCAGCAGACCAAGGCGCGGATCCGTATATGAGCAGTTCTTC. Translated: CATSRPRRGSVYEQFF.

This chain links TRBV7-8 with TRBJ2-7; D is perhaps TRBD2 (6 bases). The CDR3 contains 15 residues. Germline assignment: CDR1 SGHVS and CDR2 FQNEAQ. V was trimmed by 1 base and J by 1 base, leaving 11 bases between them. In DNA, the CDR3 is TGTGCCAGCAGCTTAGTAGCGGAGAGGTCCTACGAGCAGTACGTC. Its protein product is CASSLVAERSYEQYV.

In this sample, this clonotype turned up many times. The chain recombines TRBV3-1 with TRBJ2-1; tentatively, D is TRBD2 (5 bases). Per the germline V gene, CDR1 is LGHDT and CDR2 is YNNKEL (reference sequence). Trimming shortened V by 6 bases and J by 8 bases, and 20 bases separated the two germline ends. The CDR3 covers 15 residues. This chain's CDR3 is CASRPGGAQEDEQFF. The CDR3 DNA follows: TGTGCCAGCAGACCCGGAGGTGCTCAGGAGGATGAGCAGTTCTTC.

This clonotype was seen many times. V usage is TRBV28 and J usage is TRBJ2-7, with unresolved D. This CDR3 has 11 amino acids. The germline gives CDR1 MDHEN, CDR2 SYDVKM. V lost 3 bases, J lost 8 bases, and 8 bases lay in between. The CDR3 coding sequence is TGTGCCAGCAGTTTTCTCTTTCAGCAGTACTTC. This encodes CASSFLFQQYF.

This clonotype showed up just a few times. This chain links TRBV6-1 with TRBJ1-2; D is perhaps TRBD1 (5 bases). Germline CDR1 is MNHNS and CDR2 is SASEGT. CDR3 length: 16 residues. Trimming shortened V by 4 bases and J by 2 bases, and 17 bases separated the two germline ends. CDR3 protein: CASSGYPRQKNYGYTF. CDR3 DNA: TGTGCCAGCAGTGGTTACCCCCGACAGAAGAACTATGGCTACACCTTC.

This clonotype showed up many times. The chain carries TRBV5-1 and TRBJ2-5; D tentatively fits TRBD1 or TRBD2 (7 bases each). The CDR3 has 14 amino acids. Germline V gene data show CDR1 as SGHRS and CDR2 as YFSETQ. V was trimmed by 7 bases and J by 0 bases, leaving 13 bases between them. CDR3 loop: CASRRGRDQETQYF. CDR3 DNA: TGCGCCAGCCGCAGGGGGAGGGACCAAGAGACCCAGTACTTC.

This clonotype was picked up many times. This rearrangement joins TRBV13 to TRBJ2-1; D possibly corresponds to TRBD2 (6 bases). With 11 bases removed from V and 2 bases from J, the gap between germline ends came to 13 bases. Per the germline V gene, CDR1 is PRHDT and CDR2 is FYEKMQ (reference sequence). The length of the CDR3 is 13 residues. For the CDR3, the DNA is TGTGCCTCAAAATGGGGGGCCTACAATGAGCAGTTCTTC. It translates to CASKWGAYNEQFF.

This clonotype was found many times. CDR3 nucleotides: TGTGCCAGTAGTATCAGCGGGAGCGGCAATGAGCAGTTCTTC. Translated, it gives CASSISGSGNEQFF. V gene TRBV19 combines with J gene TRBJ2-1; TRBD2 matches at 8 bases. Germline V lookup: CDR1 LNHDA, CDR2 SQIVND (reference sequence). This CDR3 contains 14 residues. Losses at the gene ends were 3 bases for V and 6 bases for J; bases not matched to a gene: 4. Variable domain in full (rest from reference TRBV19 and TRBJ2-1): DGGITQSPKYLFRKEGQNVTLSCEQNLNHDAMYWYRQDPGQGLRLIYYSQIVNDFQKGDIAEGYSVSREKKESFPLTVTSAQKNPTAFYLCASSISGSGNEQFFGPGTRLTVL.

This clonotype was counted many times. This chain connects TRBV11-2 to TRBJ2-2, with D perhaps TRBD2 (6 bases). CDR1 and CDR2 (germline): SGHAT, FQNNGV. The CDR3 extends over 13 amino acids. Deletions cut 7 bases from V and 3 bases from J, with 9 bases between. CDR3 in DNA: TGTGCCAGCATGAGCGGGTACACCGGGGAGCTGTTTTTT. Translation: CASMSGYTGELFF.

Only a few counts were recorded for this clonotype. The V and J genes are TRBV18 and TRBJ1-1; D call uncertain. This CDR3 has 15 amino acids. Trimming cost V 2 bases and J 2 bases, with 12 bases left between them. Germline lookup yields CDR1 KGHSH and CDR2 LQKENI. CDR3 coding DNA: TGTGCCAGCTCACCATTAAAGGGCGCTAACACTGAAGCTTTCTTT. Translation gives CASSPLKGANTEAFF.

This clonotype has a count of ten or more. The chain couples TRBV20-1 to TRBJ2-4; the match to TRBD2 covers 14 bases. Trimming took 5 bases from V and 1 from J; bases not matched to a gene: 7. This CDR3 is built from 17 residues. Germline CDR1 is DFQATT and CDR2 is SNEGSKA (reference sequence). In DNA, the CDR3 is TGCAGTGCTGGGACTAGCGGGAGTAAGCATGCCAAAAACATTCAGTACTTC. Translation: CSAGTSGSKHAKNIQYF.

The sample holds many counts of this clonotype. The CDR3: CASSSGRALSYEQYF. CDR3 sequence (DNA): TGTGCCAGCAGTTCGGGCAGGGCCCTCTCCTACGAGCAGTACTTC. J is TRBJ2-7 and V is TRBV27; possibly TRBD1 for D (5 bases). Germline lookup yields CDR1 MNHEY and CDR2 SMNVEV (reference sequence). The V end lost 4 bases, the J end lost 0 bases, and 13 bases lay between the germline ends. The CDR3 has 15 amino acids.

This clonotype was seen ten or more times. This chain connects TRBV28 to TRBJ2-3; 9 nucleotides agree with TRBD2. The CDR3 runs to 16 residues. CDR1 and CDR2 from the germline V gene are MDHEN and SYDVKM. Trimming cost V 5 bases and J 5 bases; bases outside gene matches: 11. The CDR3 DNA is TGTGCCAGCAGTCCCTCCATAGCGGGAGCTAAAGATACGCAGTATTTT. Its protein product is CASSPSIAGAKDTQYF.

This chain links TRBV28 with TRBJ1-5; the D is unclear. Germline values: CDR1 MDHEN, CDR2 SYDVKM. V was trimmed by 3 bases and J by 0 bases, leaving 15 bases between them. This CDR3 comprises 17 residues. The CDR3 coding sequence is TGTGCCAGCAGTTTCTTCAGGCAGGTCCTTAGCAATCAGCCCCAGCATTTT. Translation gives CASSFFRQVLSNQPQHF.

The CDR3 loop is CASSFPGDIKDTQYF. For the CDR3, the DNA is TGCGCCAGCAGCTTCCCAGGGGACATTAAAGATACGCAGTATTTT. This chain links TRBV5-1 with TRBJ2-3; D might be TRBD1 (6 bases). The V gene's germline CDR1 is SGHRS and CDR2 YFSETQ. The CDR3 length is 15 residues. Trimming pared 2 bases from V and 5 bases from J, leaving 15 bases between.

In its sample, this clonotype was seen many times. The chain employs TRBV27 and TRBJ2-1; TRBD2 matches at 9 bases. CDR3 length: 17 amino acids. CDR1 and CDR2 from the germline V gene are MNHEY and SMNVEV (reference sequence). The trim removed 2 bases at V and 0 bases at J, leaving 5 bases unmatched. The CDR3 bases are TGTGCCAGCAGTTTACTGGGACTAGCCAACTCCTACAATGAGCAGTTCTTC. As protein: CASSLLGLANSYNEQFF.

This CDR3 is CASGFGGKNTGELFF. DNA of the CDR3: TGTGCTAGTGGTTTCGGGGGCAAGAACACCGGGGAGCTGTTTTTT. The V gene is TRBV12-5, the J gene TRBJ2-2, with D perhaps given as TRBD1 or TRBD2 (6 bases each). CDR1 and CDR2 (germline): LGHNT, FRNRAP. This CDR3 region has 15 residues. V shed 3 bases and J shed 1 base, with 9 bases lying between them. The whole variable domain, filled in from reference TRBV12-5 and TRBJ2-2, reads DARVTQTPRHKVTEMGQEVTMRCQPILGHNTVFWYRQTMMQGLELLAYFRNRAPLDDSGMPKDRFSAEMPDATLATLKIQPSEPRDSAVYFCASGFGGKNTGELFFGEGSRLTVL.